A single sample gave rise to the 32 T cell receptor beta chains below, sequenced in a study of shared clonotypes between healthy human individuals. Naive CD8 cells lacked CD45RO, underwent positive selection for CCR7 and left out terminally differentiated effector memory CD45RA+ cells. Repertoires were generated with immunoSEQ multiplex PCR, while TCRdb's copy carries only in-frame clones and drops some. The sample holds some 2,000,000 clones, just under 95% seen once. The specimen sequenced was naive CD8+ T cells sorted from blood. The receptors come from a man between 18 and 35 years old in good health.

The CDR3 sequence is CSALFRPTSGRYNEQFF. CDR3 DNA sequence: TGCAGCGCACTCTTTCGGCCAACTAGCGGGAGATACAATGAGCAGTTCTTC. This chain connects TRBV29-1 to TRBJ2-1; 11 bases fit TRBD2. CDR1 and CDR2 from the germline V gene are SQVTM and ANQGSEA. CDR3 length: 17 amino acids. V lost 7 bases and J lost 4; bases outside the gene matches: 15.

CDR3 sequence (DNA): TGTGCCAGCAGTCCGACATGGACAGGGCTAACCTACGAGCAGTACTTC. Protein sequence: CASSPTWTGLTYEQYF. The genes are TRBV28 and TRBJ2-7; 8 bases match TRBD1. This CDR3 comprises 16 residues. Germline V gene sequence: CDR1 MDHEN, CDR2 SYDVKM. Trimming cost V 5 bases and J 2 bases; bases outside gene matches: 11.

The chain uses TRBV10-2 and TRBJ2-7, with a tentative D call TRBD2 (6 bases). CDR1 WSHSY and CDR2 SAAADI come from the germline V gene. V dropped 6 bases and J dropped 0 bases, with 12 bases sitting between them. The CDR3 length is 14 residues. CDR3 region: CASRGTSVSYEQYF. CDR3 DNA: TGCGCCAGCAGGGGGACTTCTGTCTCCTACGAGCAGTACTTC.

The chain couples TRBV5-6 to TRBJ2-1; the D is unclear. Germline V gene data show CDR1 as SGHDT and CDR2 as YYEEEE. The CDR3 runs 14 residues. V shed 0 bases and J shed 6 bases, with 10 bases lying between them. The CDR3 sequence: CASSLGLSVNEQFF. CDR3 sequence (DNA): TGTGCCAGCAGCTTGGGTCTCTCTGTCAATGAGCAGTTCTTC.

This chain connects TRBV7-9 to TRBJ2-4; D assignment may be TRBD1 or TRBD2 (7 bases each). The CDR3 runs 15 residues. CDR1 and CDR2 (germline): SEHNR, FQNEAQ (reference sequence). Deletions cut 3 bases from V and 4 bases from J, with 13 bases between. CDR3 nucleotides: TGTGCCAGCAGCTTGGCTCAGGGGGGGAAAAACATTCAGTACTTC. As protein: CASSLAQGGKNIQYF.

The sample holds a few counts of this clone. The chain links TRBV2 to TRBJ2-7, with D perhaps TRBD1 (6 bases). Looked up from germline, CDR1 is SNHLY and CDR2 is FYNNEI. The CDR3 runs 13 residues. The V and J ends lost 4 bases and 3 bases respectively, with 10 bases between them. The chain's CDR3 is CASSGYRDYEQYF. For the CDR3, the DNA is TGTGCCAGCAGTGGGTACAGGGACTACGAGCAGTACTTC. Looking up the rest from reference TRBV2 and TRBJ2-7 gives the full variable domain: EPEVTQTPSHQVTQMGQEVILRCVPISNHLYFYWYRQILGQKVEFLVSFYNNEISEKSEIFDDQFSVERPDGSNFTLKIRSTKLEDSAMYFCASSGYRDYEQYFGPGTRLTVT.

The chain carries TRBV10-2 and TRBJ1-2; D possibly corresponds to TRBD1 (6 bases). The germline V and J ends were trimmed by 3 bases and 6 bases, with 11 bases remaining between them. This CDR3 contains 13 residues. CDR1 and CDR2 from the germline V gene are WSHSY and SAAADI. The CDR3 spells CASSEGRGHGYTF. CDR3 nucleotides: TGCGCCAGCAGTGAAGGCAGGGGCCATGGCTACACCTTC.

The chain uses TRBV7-9 and TRBJ2-5; D is unclear. V lost 1 base and J lost 5, with 8 bases in between. Germline V gene data show CDR1 as SEHNR and CDR2 as FQNEAQ (reference sequence). The CDR3 sequence is 13 residues long. In DNA, the CDR3 is TGTGCCAGCAGCTTAGGCTTAACGGAGACCCAGTACTTC. This codes for CASSLGLTETQYF.

The chain links TRBV15 to TRBJ1-2, with 7 bases aligning to TRBD1. The CDR3 length is 14 residues. Trimming removed 1 base from V and 8 bases from J; junction bases left unmatched: 7. Germline CDR1 reads LNHNV; CDR2 reads YYDKDF (reference sequence). DNA for the CDR3: TGTGCCACCAGCAGAGTCCCGGACAGGCAAGGCTACACCTTC. Its protein is CATSRVPDRQGYTF.

V gene TRBV5-1 combines with J gene TRBJ2-2; D is undetermined. This CDR3 has 12 residues. The V end was cut by 4 bases, the J end by 5 bases, with 6 bases between. Germline assignment: CDR1 SGHRS and CDR2 YFSETQ. This CDR3 is CASSQRTGELFF. CDR3 bases: TGCGCCAGCAGCCAGAGGACCGGGGAGCTGTTTTTT. The variable domain in full, completed from reference TRBV5-1 and TRBJ2-2, reads KAGVTQTPRYLIKTRGQQVTLSCSPISGHRSVSWYQQTPGQGLQFLFEYFSETQRNKGNFPGRFSGRQFSNSRSEMNVSTLELGDSALYLCASSQRTGELFFGEGSRLTVL.

V and J are TRBV7-6 and TRBJ2-7; 7 positions agree with TRBD1. Germline V lookup: CDR1 SGHVS, CDR2 FNYEAQ. The CDR3 has 17 amino acids. V was pared by 1 base and J by 0 bases, with 9 bases of the junction left unmatched. Written as DNA, the CDR3 is TGTGCCAGCAGCTTAGGGATTACAGGGGAAAGCTCCTACGAGCAGTACTTC. Protein product: CASSLGITGESSYEQYF.

The chain has TRBV4-1 and TRBJ2-1; 12 nucleotides match TRBD2. The CDR3 is 16 amino acids. Trimming took 0 bases from V and 7 from J; bases not matched to a gene: 4. Germline loops: CDR1 MGHRA, CDR2 YSYEKL. CDR3 coding DNA: TGCGCCAGCAGCCAAGAGGCTAGCGGGGGGGAGAATGAGCAGTTCTTC. This gives the protein CASSQEASGGENEQFF.

This clone is a singleton in its sample. The chain uses TRBV27 and TRBJ1-2; no firm D call. CDR1 MNHEY and CDR2 SMNVEV come from the germline V gene (reference sequence). CDR3 size: 14 residues. V shed 5 bases and J shed 8 bases, with 18 bases lying between them. CDR3 region: CASSPPGTAWGYTF. In DNA form, the CDR3 reads TGTGCCAGCAGTCCACCGGGCACTGCGTGGGGCTACACCTTC.

The chain links TRBV27 to TRBJ1-6; D unclear. The germline V gene encodes CDR1 MNHEY and CDR2 SMNVEV (reference sequence). The CDR3 covers 13 residues. The V end was cut by 3 bases, the J end by 10 bases, with 10 bases between. The CDR3 nucleotides read TGTGCCAGCAGTTTGACTCCGAGCTCACCCCTCCACTTT. It is translated as CASSLTPSSPLHF.

CDR3 residues: CASSSHLGDQETQYF. As DNA, the CDR3 is TGTGCCAGCAGCTCCCATTTGGGGGACCAAGAGACCCAGTACTTC. J is TRBJ2-5 and V is TRBV6-5; either TRBD1 or TRBD2 may supply D (5 bases each). This CDR3 is 15 amino acids long. V was shortened by 6 bases and J by 0 bases, with 14 bases between the two germline ends. The germline CDR1 and CDR2 sequences are MNHEY and SVGAGI.

With respect to this clone: At one boundary the junction diverges from the germline segment, which might be a read error. Other DNA sequences of this sample code for an identical CDR3. This chain uses TRBV7-6 with TRBJ2-3; no reliable D call. Germline lookup yields CDR1 SGHVS and CDR2 FNYEAQ. The CDR3 is 12 residues long. CDR3 residues: CASSLGTDTQYF. The CDR3 region has the DNA TGTGCCAGCAGTTTAGGGACAGATACGCAGTATTTT.

To note about this clone: Other DNA variants within this sample encode the same CDR3. This chain connects TRBV9 to TRBJ2-1, with 9 bases that match TRBD2. J lost 8 bases, V lost 0 bases, and 3 bases had no gene match. Per the germline V gene, CDR1 is SGDLS and CDR2 is YYNGEE. The CDR3 sequence is 14 residues long. The CDR3 DNA follows: TGTGCCAGCAGCGTAGGCGGGGGGGCCGATGAGCAGTTCTTC. It translates to CASSVGGGADEQFF.

With respect to this clone: One junction end disagrees with the germline gene, perhaps due to a read error. J is TRBJ1-2 and V is TRBV19, with 7 bases that match TRBD1. Germline V gene sequence: CDR1 LNHDA, CDR2 SQIVND (reference sequence). There are 15 residues in the CDR3. The CDR3 loop reads CASRMGDSPNYGYTF. The CDR3 region has the DNA TGTGCCAGTCGTATGGGGGACAGTCCTAACTATGGCTACACCTTC.

The table lists this clone with a count of one. The germline gene is not matched at one end of the junction; a read error may be the cause. V usage is TRBV9 and J usage is TRBJ2-5; no reliable D call. This CDR3 is 16 amino acids long. Germline assignment: CDR1 SGDLS and CDR2 YYNGEE. The CDR3 DNA reads as TGTGCCAGCAACGTAGAAGGGTTGGGGTTCGGAGAGACCCAGTACTTC. Translation: CASNVEGLGFGETQYF.

For the CDR3, the DNA is TGTGCCAGCTCATACGGGGGGGGCCAAGATACGCAGTATTTT. Protein sequence: CASSYGGGQDTQYF. The chain recombines TRBV18 with TRBJ2-3; 8 nucleotides align to TRBD2. Germline CDR1 KGHSH, CDR2 LQKENI. V was clipped by 5 bases and J by 5 bases; unmatched bases: 6. CDR3 size: 14 residues.

This CDR3 reads CASSPILGQGTEPYGYTF. Here the CDR3 DNA reads TGTGCCAGCAGTCCCATTTTGGGACAGGGGACGGAGCCCTATGGCTACACCTTC. V gene TRBV28 combines with J gene TRBJ1-2; 10 positions agree with TRBD1. V gave up 5 bases and J gave up 4 bases; unmatched junction bases: 16. Germline CDR1 MDHEN, CDR2 SYDVKM. This CDR3 contains 18 residues.

The genes are TRBV6-5 and TRBJ2-7; 7 bases agree with TRBD1. CDR1 is MNHEY, CDR2 SVGAGI, per germline. This CDR3 has 13 amino acids. Trimming cost V 5 bases and J 5 bases; bases outside gene matches: 6. As DNA, the CDR3 is TGTGCCAGCAGTCAAACAGGGGACAACGAGCAGTACTTC. Amino acid sequence: CASSQTGDNEQYF.

Remarks on this clone: The same CDR3 arises from other DNA sequences in this sample as well. This chain connects TRBV27 to TRBJ1-6; D call uncertain. The CDR3 sequence is 14 residues long. Germline CDR1 is MNHEY and CDR2 is SMNVEV (reference sequence). V lost 6 bases and J 0 bases, leaving 6 bases between the germline ends. CDR3 nucleotide sequence: TGTGCCAGCAGCTTTAGCTCCTATAATTCACCCCTCCACTTT. Amino acid sequence: CASSFSSYNSPLHF.

The chain is built from TRBV15 and TRBJ2-7; TRBD1 aligns across 9 bases. The CDR3 is made up of 13 amino acids. V gave up 8 bases and J gave up 7 bases; unmatched junction bases: 9. The germline V gene has CDR1 LNHNV and CDR2 YYDKDF (reference sequence). The CDR3 DNA reads TGTGCCACCCGTTTGGGGGGACAGGGAGAGCAGTACTTC. Residues: CATRLGGQGEQYF. Full variable domain (outside the CDR3, taken from reference TRBV15 and TRBJ2-7): DAMVIQNPRYQVTQFGKPVTLSCSQTLNHNVMYWYQQKSSQAPKLLFHYYDKDFNNEADTPDNFQSRRPNTSFCFLDIRSPGLGDTAMYLCATRLGGQGEQYFGPGTRLTVT.

The genes are TRBV6-5 and TRBJ2-5; D is uncertain. The CDR3 consists of 12 residues. Germline V lookup: CDR1 MNHEY, CDR2 SVGAGI. The V end was cut by 2 bases, the J end by 5 bases, with 6 bases between. CDR3 sequence (DNA): TGTGCCAGCAGTTACATGGGGGAGACCCAGTACTTC. This gives the protein CASSYMGETQYF.

The chain uses TRBV10-1 and TRBJ1-1; tentatively, D is TRBD1 (5 bases). The V end was cut by 2 bases, the J end by 2 bases, with 12 bases between. This CDR3 is 15 amino acids long. Germline V lookup: CDR1 WNHNN, CDR2 SYGVQD (reference sequence). This CDR3 is CASSEKVGGNTEAFF. The CDR3 nucleotides read TGCGCCAGCAGTGAGAAAGTTGGGGGAAACACTGAAGCTTTCTTT.

Points on this clone: The sample has other DNA sequences that encode this CDR3 too. V gene TRBV9 combines with J gene TRBJ1-1; tentative D call: TRBD1 (6 bases). Between the trimmed V and J ends, which lost 2 bases and 5 bases, there was a span of 10 bases. The CDR3 length is 13 residues. Germline V gene data show CDR1 as SGDLS and CDR2 as YYNGEE. CDR3 residues: CASSVGGLTEAFF. In DNA form, the CDR3 reads TGTGCCAGCAGCGTTGGGGGGCTGACTGAAGCTTTCTTT.

This rearrangement joins TRBV25-1 to TRBJ1-2; D gene unclear. V gave up 7 bases and J gave up 6 bases, with 9 bases separating them. The germline gives CDR1 MGHDK, CDR2 SYGVNS. This CDR3 comprises 11 residues. The CDR3 bases are TGTGCCAGCAAAGACATCGATGGCTACACCTTC. Its protein product is CASKDIDGYTF.

The J gene is TRBJ2-3, the V gene TRBV27; TRBD2 matches at 12 bases. Germline CDR1 reads MNHEY; CDR2 reads SMNVEV (reference sequence). Unmatched junction bases numbered 7, after V lost 0 bases and J lost 6 bases. The CDR3 is 17 amino acids. CDR3 bases: TGTGCCAGCAGTTTATCGCCTAGCGGGGGGGCCGGGGATACGCAGTATTTT. As protein: CASSLSPSGGAGDTQYF.

The V gene is TRBV6-1, the J gene TRBJ1-2; D is unclear. V dropped 2 bases and J dropped 3 bases, with 7 bases sitting between them. Germline values: CDR1 MNHNS, CDR2 SASEGT. CDR3 length: 13 residues. This chain's CDR3 is CASSETPHYGYTF. Here the CDR3 DNA reads TGTGCCAGCAGTGAAACCCCCCACTATGGCTACACCTTC.

The chain joins TRBV28 to TRBJ1-1, with D perhaps TRBD1 (6 bases). CDR3 size: 14 residues. CDR1 and CDR2 from the germline V gene are MDHEN and SYDVKM. The V end was cut by 8 bases, the J end by 2 bases, with 15 bases between. In nucleotides, the CDR3 is TGTGCCAGCGGAACAGGGACGATTAACACTGAAGCTTTCTTT. This gives the protein CASGTGTINTEAFF.

The J gene is TRBJ2-7, the V gene TRBV2; tentatively, D is TRBD1 (6 bases). This CDR3 has 15 residues. Germline V gene sequence: CDR1 SNHLY, CDR2 FYNNEI. V gave up 5 bases and J gave up 0 bases, with 14 bases separating them. Written as DNA, the CDR3 is TGTGCCAGCAGTCCGAAGGGGGTGAGCTCCTACGAGCAGTACTTC. Protein: CASSPKGVSSYEQYF. Filled out from reference TRBV2 and TRBJ2-7, the complete variable domain reads EPEVTQTPSHQVTQMGQEVILRCVPISNHLYFYWYRQILGQKVEFLVSFYNNEISEKSEIFDDQFSVERPDGSNFTLKIRSTKLEDSAMYFCASSPKGVSSYEQYFGPGTRLTVT.